The sequence of this TCR beta chain was determined in a study of tissue T cells after allogeneic stem cell transplantation. General observations from the study: TCR repertoires tracked anatomic similarity, regardless of disease or transplant status.

A remark on this clone: Its antigen is still unknown. The gene names here belong to mouse. The observed sequence ends 1 residue before the CDR3 terminus, with the missing tail filled in from the germline J gene.

The junction had 0 bases not matched to a gene; V was cut back by 1 base and J by 0 bases. CDR1 GFQATS and CDR2 STVNSAI come from the germline V gene. The CDR3 length is 14 residues. The assay was immunoSEQ multiplex PCR, and TCRdb's table has in-frame clones only and misses some. The sample records over 40,000 clones, approximately 70% being singletons. Sequences were obtained from sorted cells pooled from one or two spleens. This chain links TRBV20 with TRBJ2-7; 10 bases fit TRBD2. The receptor comes from a pool of C57BL/6 mice in good health. CDR3 DNA (partial): TGTGGTGCTAGGGCTGGGGGGGCCTCCTATGAACAGTAC. This codes for CGARAGGASYEQY. The full CDR3 is CGARAGGASYEQYF.